The 10 T cell receptor beta chains reported below all come from one sample, sequenced in a study of regulatory T cells in long-lasting Graves disease. Researchers made TCR beta libraries by using iRepertoire HTBI primers and running Arm-PCR on CDR3 regions. TCRdb passed the multiplex PCR reads through MiXCR, listing each CDR3 protein once. The profile shows approximately 540,000 distinct CDR3 sequences, about 11% of them singletons. Time point denoted: newly diagnosed GD, antithyroid drugs for less than 3 months. Researchers made the TCR library from RNA that was extracted from PBMCs. These data were also reused for a study on T cells in Graves' hyperthyroidism and ophthalmopathy.

The sequencing used peripheral blood mononuclear cells (PBMCs), collected at new diagnosis, from a patient treated with antithyroid drugs. The receptors were sampled from a woman aged 25-40 years with Graves disease.

Concerning this clonotype: The junction departs from germline at one end; a sequencing error may be responsible. The rearrangement uses TRBV30 and TRBJ2-1; 10 bases agree with TRBD2. The CDR3 is 15 amino acids. The germline gives CDR1 GTSNPN, CDR2 SVGIG (reference sequence). CDR3 DNA sequence: TGTACCTGGAGTGGGGGACTAGCGAGTTACAATGAGCAGTTCTTC. Its protein product is CTWSGGLASYNEQFF. The whole variable domain, remainder taken from reference TRBV30 and TRBJ2-1, is SQTIHQWPATLVQPVGSPLSLECTVEGTSNPNLYWYRQAAGRGLQLLFYSVGIGQISSEVPQNLSASRPQDRQFILSSKKLLLSDSGFYLCTWSGGLASYNEQFFGPGTRLTVL.

In this sample, this clonotype turned up many times. The gene calls are TRBV7-8 and TRBJ1-4; tentative D call: TRBD1 (5 bases). V lost 2 bases and J 11 bases, leaving 15 bases between the germline ends. In germline, CDR1 is SGHVS, CDR2 FQNEAQ. The CDR3 has 14 residues. For the CDR3, the DNA is TGTGCCAGCAGCTTAACGTTGGGCGGGGGGAAACTGTTTTTT. This translates into CASSLTLGGGKLFF.

This clonotype was detected a few times. The chain is built from TRBV15 and TRBJ1-2; D may be TRBD1 (6 bases). There are 15 residues in the CDR3. Deletions cut 0 bases from V and 4 bases from J, with 12 bases between. Germline V CDR1 and CDR2: LNHNV, YYDKDF (reference sequence). CDR3 bases: TGTGCCACCAGCAGAGATCCCAGGGGATCCTATGGCTACACCTTC. Residues: CATSRDPRGSYGYTF.

This chain joins TRBV4-1 and TRBJ1-5; D ambiguous. V lost 0 bases and J 7 bases, leaving 22 bases between the germline ends. The germline V gene encodes CDR1 MGHRA and CDR2 YSYEKL. The CDR3 sequence is 18 residues long. Written as DNA, the CDR3 is TGCGCCAGCAGCCAAGAAAGTTCAGGTTTTCTTGGGATACAGCCCCAGCATTTT. It codes for CASSQESSGFLGIQPQHF.

This clonotype was seen ten or more times. The CDR3 sequence: CASSSKQGDEKLFF. The DNA for the CDR3 is TGTGCCAGCAGTTCGAAACAGGGAGATGAAAAACTGTTTTTT. This sequence joins TRBV27 and TRBJ1-4; weak D call: TRBD1 (6 bases). Germline lookup yields CDR1 MNHEY and CDR2 SMNVEV (reference sequence). This CDR3 region has 14 residues. Trimming shortened V by 4 bases and J by 6 bases, and 12 bases separated the two germline ends.

This clonotype was seen many times. The V and J genes are TRBV2 and TRBJ2-3; D gene uncertain. Trimming took 6 bases from V and 6 from J, leaving 10 bases between them. Germline values: CDR1 SNHLY, CDR2 FYNNEI. This CDR3 region has 12 residues. In DNA, the CDR3 is TGTGCCAGCAGGAAGACCGGGGATACGCAGTATTTT. Protein sequence: CASRKTGDTQYF.

This clonotype was recorded at least ten times. The chain couples TRBV19 to TRBJ2-2; maybe TRBD1 (6 bases). CDR3 size: 15 residues. Germline assignment: CDR1 LNHDA and CDR2 SQIVND (reference sequence). V lost 7 bases and J lost 4, with 16 bases in between. This chain's CDR3 is CASNHRQAGTGELFF. The CDR3 DNA is TGTGCCAGTAATCACCGACAGGCGGGCACCGGGGAGCTGTTTTTT.

The chain carries TRBV9 and TRBJ2-3, with 10 positions matching TRBD1. The V segment lost 4 bases and the J segment 9 bases; nucleotides outside the gene matches: 5. The CDR3 consists of 13 residues. The V gene's germline CDR1 is SGDLS and CDR2 YYNGEE. The CDR3 is CASSTTGGATQYF. Written as DNA, the CDR3 is TGTGCCAGCAGCACGACAGGGGGCGCGACGCAGTATTTT.

V and J are TRBV6-5 and TRBJ2-3; D may be TRBD2 (5 bases). The CDR3 has 15 residues. Looked up from germline, CDR1 is MNHEY and CDR2 is SVGAGI. V lost 2 bases and J 3 bases, leaving 12 bases between the germline ends. The DNA of the CDR3 is TGTGCCAGCAGTTACAGGGAACTAGAGACAGATACGCAGTATTTT. Translating it yields CASSYRELETDTQYF.

This clonotype was seen many times. The chain employs TRBV27 and TRBJ2-7, with D perhaps TRBD1 or TRBD2 (5 bases each). The V and J ends lost 0 bases and 3 bases respectively, with 15 bases between them. This CDR3 is built from 16 residues. The V gene's germline CDR1 is MNHEY and CDR2 SMNVEV (reference sequence). This CDR3 reads CASSLSPGPGLYEQYF. The CDR3 DNA follows: TGTGCCAGCAGTTTATCGCCCGGGCCGGGGCTCTACGAGCAGTACTTC.